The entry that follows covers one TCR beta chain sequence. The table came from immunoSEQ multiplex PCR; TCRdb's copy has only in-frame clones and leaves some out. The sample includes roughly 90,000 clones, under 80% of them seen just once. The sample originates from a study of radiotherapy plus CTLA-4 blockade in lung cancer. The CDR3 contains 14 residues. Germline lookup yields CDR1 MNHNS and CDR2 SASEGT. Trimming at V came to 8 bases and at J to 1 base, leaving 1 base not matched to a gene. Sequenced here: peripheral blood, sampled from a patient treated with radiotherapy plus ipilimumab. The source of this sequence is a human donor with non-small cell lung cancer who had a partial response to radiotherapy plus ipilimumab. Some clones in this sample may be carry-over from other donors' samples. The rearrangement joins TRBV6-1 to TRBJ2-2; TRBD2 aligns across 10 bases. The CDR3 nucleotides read TGTGCCAGCGGACTAGCGGTGAACACCGGGGAGCTGTTTTTT. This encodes CASGLAVNTGELFF.